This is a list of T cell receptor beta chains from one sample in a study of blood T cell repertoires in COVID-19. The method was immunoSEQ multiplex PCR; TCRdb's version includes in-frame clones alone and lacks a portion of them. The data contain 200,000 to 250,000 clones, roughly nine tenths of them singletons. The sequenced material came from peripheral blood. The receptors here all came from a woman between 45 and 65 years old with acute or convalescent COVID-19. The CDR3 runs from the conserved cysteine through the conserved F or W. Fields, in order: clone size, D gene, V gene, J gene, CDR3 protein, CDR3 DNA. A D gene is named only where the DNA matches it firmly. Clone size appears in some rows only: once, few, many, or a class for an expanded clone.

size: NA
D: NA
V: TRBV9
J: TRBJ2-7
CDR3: CASSVEDSYEQYF
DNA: TGTGCCAGCAGCGTAGAGGACAGCTACGAGCAGTACTTC

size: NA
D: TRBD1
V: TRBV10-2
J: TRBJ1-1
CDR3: CASTTSTGDTEAFF
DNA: TGCGCCAGCACCACATCCACAGGGGACACTGAAGCTTTCTTT

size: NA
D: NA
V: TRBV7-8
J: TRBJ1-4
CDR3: CASSRGGGDEKLFF
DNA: TGTGCCAGCAGCCGAGGCGGGGGGGATGAAAAACTGTTTTTT

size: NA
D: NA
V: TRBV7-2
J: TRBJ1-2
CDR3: CASSLVGVDGGYTF
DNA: TGTGCCAGCAGCTTGGTGGGTGTAGACGGGGGCTACACCTTC

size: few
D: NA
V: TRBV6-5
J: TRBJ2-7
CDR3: CASSYKRGGESYEQYF
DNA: TGTGCCAGCAGTTACAAACGAGGGGGTGAATCCTACGAGCAGTACTTC

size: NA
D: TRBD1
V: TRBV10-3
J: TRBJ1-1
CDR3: CAIRDRGRRDTEAFF
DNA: TGTGCCATCAGGGACAGGGGGCGGCGGGACACTGAAGCTTTCTTT

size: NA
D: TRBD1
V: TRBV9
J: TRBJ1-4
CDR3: CASSSQTGTGSEKLFF
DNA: TGTGCCAGCAGCAGCCAAACCGGGACAGGGAGTGAAAAACTGTTTTTT

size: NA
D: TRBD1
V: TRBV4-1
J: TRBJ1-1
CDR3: CASSPTGAVSTEAFF
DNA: TGCGCCAGCAGCCCTACAGGGGCGGTAAGTACTGAAGCTTTCTTT

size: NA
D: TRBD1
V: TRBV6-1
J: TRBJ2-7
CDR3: CASSPGTGESYEQYF
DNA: TGTGCCAGCAGTCCCGGGACAGGGGAAAGCTACGAGCAGTACTTC

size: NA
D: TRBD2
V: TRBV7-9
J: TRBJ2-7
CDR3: CASSWTSGGPTSYEQYF
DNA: TGTGCCAGCAGCTGGACTAGCGGGGGCCCCACCTCCTACGAGCAGTACTTC

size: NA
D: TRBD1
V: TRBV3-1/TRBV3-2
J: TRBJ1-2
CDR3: CASRPPRTGGEGYGYTF
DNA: TGTGCCAGCAGGCCGCCTCGCACAGGGGGCGAGGGCTATGGCTACACCTTC

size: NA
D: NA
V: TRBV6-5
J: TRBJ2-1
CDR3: CASRPGSSSYNEQFF
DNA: TGTGCCAGCAGACCAGGTTCGAGCTCCTACAATGAGCAGTTCTTC

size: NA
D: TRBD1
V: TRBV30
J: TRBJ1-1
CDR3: CAWAGQVTEAFF
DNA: TGTGCCTGGGCCGGACAGGTCACTGAAGCTTTCTTT

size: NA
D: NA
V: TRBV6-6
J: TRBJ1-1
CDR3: CASTGHSNTEAFF
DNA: TGTGCCAGCACTGGACATTCGAACACTGAAGCTTTCTTT

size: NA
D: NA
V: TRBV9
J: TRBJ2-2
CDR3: CASSTGRARELFF
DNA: TGTGCCAGCAGCACCGGGAGAGCCAGGGAGCTGTTTTTT

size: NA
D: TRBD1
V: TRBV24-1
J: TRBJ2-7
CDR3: CATSDPETGGYSYEQYF
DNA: TGTGCCACCAGTGACCCAGAGACAGGGGGTTACTCCTACGAGCAGTACTTC

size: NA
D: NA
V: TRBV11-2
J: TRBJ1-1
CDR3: CASSDSWGQNTEAFF
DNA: TGTGCCAGCAGCGATTCCTGGGGGCAGAACACTGAAGCTTTCTTT

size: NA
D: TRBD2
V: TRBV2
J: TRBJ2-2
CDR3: CAAGGGGGELFF
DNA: TGTGCCGCGGGGGGAGGCGGCGGGGAGCTGTTTTTT

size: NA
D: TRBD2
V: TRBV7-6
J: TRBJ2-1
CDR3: CASSANWSTFGRSHEQFF
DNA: TGTGCCAGCAGCGCGAATTGGTCTACTTTCGGGAGGAGCCATGAGCAGTTCTTC

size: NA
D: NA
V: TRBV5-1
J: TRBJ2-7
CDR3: CASSLALGQGGFYEQYF
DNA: TGCGCCAGCAGCTTGGCCCTGGGACAAGGCGGGTTCTACGAGCAGTACTTC

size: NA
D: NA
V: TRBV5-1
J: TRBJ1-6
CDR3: CASSPGFSDSPLHF
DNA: TGCGCCAGCAGCCCAGGGTTTTCCGATTCACCCCTCCACTTT

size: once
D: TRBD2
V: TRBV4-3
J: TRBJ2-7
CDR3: CASSQDVAGVQYEQYF
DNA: TGCGCCAGCAGCCAAGATGTAGCGGGAGTACAGTACGAGCAGTACTTC

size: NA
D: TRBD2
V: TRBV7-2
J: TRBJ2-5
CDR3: CASSLGASGDLETQYF
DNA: TGTGCCAGCAGCTTAGGAGCTAGCGGGGACCTGGAGACCCAGTACTTC

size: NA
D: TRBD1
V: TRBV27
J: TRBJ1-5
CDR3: CASSLDRGRPQHF
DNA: TGTGCCAGCAGTTTAGACAGGGGAAGGCCCCAGCATTTT

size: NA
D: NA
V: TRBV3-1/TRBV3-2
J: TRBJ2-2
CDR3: CASSRQGGFDTGELFF
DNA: TGTGCCAGCAGCCGACAGGGAGGATTTGACACCGGGGAGCTGTTTTTT

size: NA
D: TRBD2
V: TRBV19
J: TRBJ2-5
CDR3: CASSTGTSGNQETQYF
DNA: TGTGCCAGTAGTACTGGGACTAGCGGAAACCAAGAGACCCAGTACTTC

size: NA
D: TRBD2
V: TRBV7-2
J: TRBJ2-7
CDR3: CASSLQAGGSYEQYF
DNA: TGTGCCAGCAGCTTACAAGCGGGAGGATCCTACGAGCAGTACTTC

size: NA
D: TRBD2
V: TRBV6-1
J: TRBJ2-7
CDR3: CASRRTSGASYEQYF
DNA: TGTGCCAGCAGGAGGACTAGCGGCGCCTCCTACGAGCAGTACTTC

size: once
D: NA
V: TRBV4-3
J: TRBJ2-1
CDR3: CASSQNNDNEQFF
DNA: TGCGCCAGCAGCCAAAACAACGACAATGAGCAGTTCTTC

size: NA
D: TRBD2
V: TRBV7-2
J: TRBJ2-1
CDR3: CASSGYSGGYNEQFF
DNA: TGTGCCAGCAGTGGATATAGCGGGGGATACAATGAGCAGTTCTTC

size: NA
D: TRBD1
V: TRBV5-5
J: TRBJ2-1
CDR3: CASSLTTGQYNEQFF
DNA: TGTGCCAGCAGCTTGACGACAGGGCAATACAATGAGCAGTTCTTC

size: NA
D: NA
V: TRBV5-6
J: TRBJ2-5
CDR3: CASSWEREAQYF
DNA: TGTGCCAGCAGCTGGGAGAGGGAGGCCCAGTACTTC

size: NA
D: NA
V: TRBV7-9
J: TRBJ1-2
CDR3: CASSLGAGLSHYGYTF
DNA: TGTGCCAGCAGCCTAGGGGCAGGACTGAGTCACTATGGCTACACCTTC

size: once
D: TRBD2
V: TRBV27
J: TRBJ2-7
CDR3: CASSSGLKLAGAYEQYF
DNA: TGTGCCAGCAGTTCTGGACTCAAACTAGCGGGCGCCTACGAGCAGTACTTC

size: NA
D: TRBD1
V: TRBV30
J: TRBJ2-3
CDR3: CAWSVSRTGSTDTQYF
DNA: TGTGCCTGGAGTGTTTCCAGGACAGGGAGCACAGATACGCAGTATTTT

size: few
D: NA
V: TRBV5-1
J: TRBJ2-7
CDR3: CASSVPFEGNEQYF
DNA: TGCGCCAGCAGCGTGCCATTTGAGGGAAACGAGCAGTACTTC

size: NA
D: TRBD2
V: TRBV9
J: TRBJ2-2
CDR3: CASQASGNTGELFF
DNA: TGTGCCAGCCAGGCTAGCGGGAACACCGGGGAGCTGTTTTTT

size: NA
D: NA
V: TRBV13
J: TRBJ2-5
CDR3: CASSLRIIQETQYF
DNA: TGTGCCAGCAGCCTCAGGATCATTCAGGAGACCCAGTACTTC

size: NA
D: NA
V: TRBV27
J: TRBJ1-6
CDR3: CASRPPSGGGNSPLHF
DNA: TGTGCCAGCCGACCGCCGAGTGGGGGAGGAAATTCACCCCTCCACTTT

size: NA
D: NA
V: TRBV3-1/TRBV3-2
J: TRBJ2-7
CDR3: CASSPDNAYEQYF
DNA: TGTGCCAGCAGCCCCGACAATGCCTACGAGCAGTACTTC

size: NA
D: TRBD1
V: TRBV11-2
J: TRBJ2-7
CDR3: CASSLDRGRNEQYF
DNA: TGTGCCAGCAGCTTAGACAGGGGGCGGAACGAGCAGTACTTC

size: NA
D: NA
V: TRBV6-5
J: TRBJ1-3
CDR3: CASSYSTFSSGNTIYF
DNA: TGTGCCAGCAGTTACTCGACTTTTAGCTCTGGAAACACCATATATTTT

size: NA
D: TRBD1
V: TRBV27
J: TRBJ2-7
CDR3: CASSSDRGLEEQYF
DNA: TGTGCCAGCAGTTCAGACAGGGGGCTGGAGGAGCAGTACTTC